The 24 T cell receptor beta chains below come from one sample, sequenced in a study of T-cell reconstitution after alpha-beta-depleted transplantation in children. Preparing the TCRbeta library involved the use of unique molecular identifiers. TCRdb reprocessed the PCR reads via MiXCR and lists one record per CDR3 protein. Of some 500,000 distinct CDR3 sequences in the sample, 18% were seen once. The material sequenced was PBMCs from the stem cell graft donor, taken from the stem cell graft. These receptors were collected from a human donor who donated a stem cell graft to a child with acute lymphoblastic leukemia.

There are a few counts of this clonotype. This chain links TRBV10-3 with TRBJ2-1; TRBD2 might be the D (5 bases). The ends were cut back, 2 bases at V and 9 bases at J, with 14 bases in the middle. The CDR3 totals 14 residues. CDR1 and CDR2 (germline): ENHRY, SYGVKD. The CDR3, as DNA: TGTGCCATCAGTGAGGCTGGAGGTTCTGGTGAGCAGTTCTTC. It codes for CAISEAGGSGEQFF.

The chain combines TRBV19 with TRBJ2-1, with unresolved D. The CDR3 is made up of 12 amino acids. Trimming pared 7 bases from V and 7 bases from J, leaving 11 bases between. The germline V gene encodes CDR1 LNHDA and CDR2 SQIVND (reference sequence). The CDR3 nucleotides are TGTGCCAGTACCAGCGTTTGGAATGAGCAGTTCTTC. Translation gives CASTSVWNEQFF.

This clonotype turned up a few times. The rearrangement links TRBV9 to TRBJ1-2; 7 nucleotides match TRBD1. This CDR3 is 14 amino acids long. The V and J ends lost 2 bases and 8 bases, in that order; junction bases with no gene match: 9. Germline V gene lookup returns CDR1 SGDLS and CDR2 YYNGEE. The CDR3 bases are TGTGCCAGCAGCGTCGGGACAGCGAATTTAGGCTACACCTTC. Protein sequence: CASSVGTANLGYTF.

The CDR3 DNA follows: TGTGCCAGCAGTTCCCTGGGAGCCGCAGATACGCAGTATTTT. Amino acid sequence: CASSSLGAADTQYF. The rearrangement joins TRBV12-3 or TRBV12-4 to TRBJ2-3; weak D call: TRBD2 (5 bases). The length of the CDR3 is 14 residues. Trimming shortened V by 4 bases and J by 4 bases, and 12 bases separated the two germline ends.

The CDR3 loop reads CSVDGLAEKNEQFF. Here the CDR3 DNA reads TGCAGCGTTGATGGACTAGCCGAGAAAAATGAGCAGTTCTTC. This chain connects TRBV29-1 to TRBJ2-1; 8 nucleotides line up with TRBD2. CDR1 and CDR2 (germline): SQVTM, ANQGSEA. There are 14 residues in the CDR3. The V gene end was trimmed by 3 bases and the J gene end by 7 bases; junction bases not matched to a gene: 8.

The CDR3 region is CASSLPSGSFEQYF. As DNA, the CDR3 is TGTGCCAGCAGTTTACCCAGCGGGAGTTTCGAGCAGTACTTC. The chain recombines TRBV28 with TRBJ2-7, with 8 positions matching TRBD2. CDR1 is MDHEN, CDR2 SYDVKM, per germline. Germline trimming cut 2 bases from V and 6 bases from J; bases unmatched to any gene: 6. This CDR3 spans 14 amino acids.

This sequence joins TRBV5-1 and TRBJ1-1, with D possibly TRBD1 on 6 matching bases. CDR3 length equals 15 residues. The ends were cut back, 4 bases at V and 2 bases at J, with 15 bases in the middle. From germline, CDR1 is SGHRS and CDR2 YFSETQ. DNA for the CDR3: TGCGCCAGCAGCCATCACAGGGCCACAAACACTGAAGCTTTCTTT. This gives the protein CASSHHRATNTEAFF.

This clonotype was counted a few times. The V and J genes are TRBV5-6 and TRBJ2-7; D tentatively fits TRBD1 or TRBD2 (5 bases each). CDR1 is SGHDT, CDR2 YYEEEE, per germline. This CDR3 spans 14 amino acids. Trimming left V 2 bases short and J 6 bases short, with 15 bases between. The CDR3 loop is CASSFEGLLGEQYF. CDR3 DNA sequence: TGTGCCAGCAGCTTCGAGGGGCTTCTGGGCGAGCAGTACTTC.

The V call is TRBV5-1, the J call TRBJ2-7; 7 bases are shared with TRBD1. The V gene end was trimmed by 0 bases and the J gene end by 1 base; junction bases not matched to a gene: 4. In germline, CDR1 is SGHRS, CDR2 YFSETQ. This CDR3 has 15 residues. CDR3 sequence (DNA): TGCGCCAGCAGCTTGGAGACAGGGTCTTCCTACGAGCAGTACTTC. Its protein product is CASSLETGSSYEQYF.

This sequence joins TRBV4-1 and TRBJ2-7; D uncertain. Germline V gives CDR1 MGHRA, CDR2 YSYEKL. Trimming cost V 4 bases and J 5 bases, with 18 bases left between them. The CDR3 runs 15 residues. CDR3 amino acids: CASSRAYTEDDEQYF. CDR3 DNA sequence: TGCGCCAGCAGCCGCGCCTACACCGAGGACGACGAGCAGTACTTC.

This clonotype turned up a few times. V and J are TRBV7-8 and TRBJ1-2; D is unclear. V lost 2 bases, J lost 0 bases, and 16 bases lay in between. CDR1 and CDR2 from the germline V gene are SGHVS and FQNEAQ. CDR3 length: 17 residues. Here the CDR3 reads CASSLHPGSIANYGYTF. For the CDR3, the DNA is TGTGCCAGCAGCTTACACCCGGGATCTATAGCTAACTATGGCTACACCTTC.

A few counts support this clonotype. The chain carries TRBV14 and TRBJ2-1; no clear D gene. V lost 1 base, J lost 4 bases, and 11 bases lay in between. CDR3 size: 15 residues. The V gene's germline CDR1 is SGHDN and CDR2 FVKESK. The CDR3 loop reads CASSQGSGWYNEQFF. The CDR3 DNA is TGTGCCAGCAGCCAAGGATCTGGATGGTACAATGAGCAGTTCTTC.

In DNA form, the CDR3 reads TGTGCCAGCAGCTTTCGCGCTAGCGGGAGAGTAGATACGCAGTATTTT. It specifies CASSFRASGRVDTQYF. This rearrangement joins TRBV5-6 to TRBJ2-3, with 10 positions matching TRBD2. From germline, CDR1 is SGHDT and CDR2 YYEEEE. This CDR3 spans 16 amino acids. After removal of 2 bases from V and 5 bases from J, the junction contained 8 bases not matched to a gene.

The chain links TRBV5-1 to TRBJ2-7; TRBD2 matches 10 bases. CDR3 length equals 15 residues. Per germline, CDR1 SGHRS and CDR2 YFSETQ. J gave up 5 bases and V 2 bases, and 7 bases lay outside the gene matches. CDR3 DNA: TGCGCCAGCAGCTTCCGTCTAGCGGGAGCAGACGAGCAGTACTTC. Its protein is CASSFRLAGADEQYF.

The rearrangement uses TRBV28 and TRBJ2-3; possibly TRBD2 for D (6 bases). Germline V lookup: CDR1 MDHEN, CDR2 SYDVKM. CDR3 size: 15 residues. The V gene lost 1 base and the J gene lost 6 bases, with 14 bases spanning the gap. In DNA form, the CDR3 reads TGTGCCAGCAGTTTATATGGGAGGCGGTGGGATACGCAGTATTTT. Its protein is CASSLYGRRWDTQYF.

In this sample, this clonotype turned up a few times. V usage is TRBV3-1 and J usage is TRBJ2-7, with 9 bases matching TRBD2. Germline CDR1 is LGHDT and CDR2 is YNNKEL (reference sequence). The V and J ends lost 1 base and 7 bases, in that order; junction bases with no gene match: 5. This CDR3 is built from 14 residues. The chain's CDR3 is CASSQGRLAGEQYF. In nucleotides, the CDR3 is TGTGCCAGCAGCCAAGGCCGGCTAGCGGGGGAGCAGTACTTC.

V and J are TRBV29-1 and TRBJ2-2; perhaps TRBD2 as D (6 bases). V was cut by 3 bases and J by 7 bases, with 12 bases left in between. The CDR3 spans 13 residues. Germline V CDR1 and CDR2: SQVTM, ANQGSEA. As DNA, the CDR3 is TGCAGCGTTGAGGCTAGCGCAGTCGGGGAGCTGTTTTTT. Translated: CSVEASAVGELFF.

Only a few counts were recorded for this clonotype. The V call is TRBV11-1, the J call TRBJ2-4, with 14 bases identical to TRBD2. This CDR3 spans 18 amino acids. From germline, CDR1 is SGHAT and CDR2 FQDESV (reference sequence). V shed 4 bases and J 3 bases; nucleotides not matched to a gene: 8. The CDR3 is CASSYGTSGSGSKNIQYF. The CDR3 DNA reads TGTGCCAGCAGCTACGGGACTAGCGGGAGCGGGAGCAAAAACATTCAGTACTTC. Full variable domain (missing parts from reference TRBV11-1 and TRBJ2-4): EAEVAQSPRYKITEKSQAVAFWCDPISGHATLYWYRQILGQGPELLVQFQDESVVDDSQLPKDRFSAERLKGVDSTLKIQPAELGDSAMYLCASSYGTSGSGSKNIQYFGAGTRLSVL.

This clonotype appeared a few times. The rearrangement joins TRBV7-8 to TRBJ2-7; 11 nucleotides line up with TRBD2. Trimming took 3 bases from V and 5 from J; bases not matched to a gene: 6. The CDR3 covers 15 residues. The germline V gene has CDR1 SGHVS and CDR2 FQNEAQ. Here the CDR3 reads CASSFTSGSVDEQYF. Written as DNA, the CDR3 is TGTGCCAGCAGCTTCACTAGCGGGAGTGTGGACGAGCAGTACTTC.

In its sample, this clonotype was seen a few times. This rearrangement joins TRBV7-2 to TRBJ2-3; D perhaps matches TRBD1 (5 bases). Deletions cut 4 bases from V and 3 bases from J, with 14 bases between. Germline assignment: CDR1 SGHTA and CDR2 FQGNSA. The CDR3 is 15 residues long. This chain's CDR3 is CASSSNRRGTDTQYF. The CDR3 bases are TGTGCCAGCAGCTCGAACAGAAGGGGTACAGATACGCAGTATTTT.

The sample holds a few counts of this clonotype. The rearrangement uses TRBV29-1 and TRBJ1-2; D is possibly TRBD1 (5 bases). The V end lost 0 bases, the J end lost 4 bases, and 21 bases lay between the germline ends. The CDR3 covers 17 residues. CDR1 and CDR2 (germline): SQVTM, ANQGSEA. Here the CDR3 reads CSVEDPDSLPGGYGYTF. CDR3 in DNA: TGCAGCGTTGAAGATCCAGACAGCCTACCTGGCGGCTATGGCTACACCTTC.

In DNA, the CDR3 is TGTGCCAGCAGCCAAGACGTTCGCCCGGTGGAGGAGCTGTTTTTT. Its translation: CASSQDVRPVEELFF. The rearrangement uses TRBV3-1 and TRBJ2-2, with D uncertain. The germline V gene has CDR1 LGHDT and CDR2 YNNKEL (reference sequence). V shed 0 bases and J shed 10 bases, with 15 bases lying between them. The CDR3 consists of 15 residues. Full variable domain (missing parts from reference TRBV3-1 and TRBJ2-2): DTAVSQTPKYLVTQMGNDKSIKCEQNLGHDTMYWYKQDSKKFLKIMFSYNNKELIINETVPNRFSPKSPDKAHLNLHINSLELGDSAVYFCASSQDVRPVEELFFGEGSRLTVL.

Only a few counts were recorded for this clonotype. This chain links TRBV5-1 with TRBJ1-1; D uncertain. V lost 4 bases to trimming and J lost 0 bases, with 7 bases between them. The CDR3 contains 13 residues. Germline values: CDR1 SGHRS, CDR2 YFSETQ. The CDR3 is CASSTGMNTEAFF. DNA of the CDR3: TGCGCCAGCAGCACGGGCATGAACACTGAAGCTTTCTTT. Using reference TRBV5-1 and TRBJ1-1 for the parts outside the CDR3, the full variable domain is KAGVTQTPRYLIKTRGQQVTLSCSPISGHRSVSWYQQTPGQGLQFLFEYFSETQRNKGNFPGRFSGRQFSNSRSEMNVSTLELGDSALYLCASSTGMNTEAFFGQGTRLTVV.

The rearrangement joins TRBV10-3 to TRBJ2-7, with 11 bases lining up with TRBD2. V lost 6 bases, J lost 6 bases, and 4 bases stayed unmatched. This CDR3 spans 13 amino acids. The germline V gene has CDR1 ENHRY and CDR2 SYGVKD. The CDR3 nucleotides read TGTGCCATCAGGACTAGCGGGAACTTCGAGCAGTACTTC. Translating it yields CAIRTSGNFEQYF.